The clone carrying this TCR beta chain was seen only once. Antigen: not known. This sample stems from a study of cytomegalovirus exposure and HLA in healthy donors. This CDR3 region has 15 residues. Trimming left V 7 bases short and J 0 bases short, with 10 bases between. CDR1 and CDR2 (germline): MDHEN, SYDVKM. Points from the study as a whole: It was likely that a cluster of highly shared sequence variants was a sequencing artifact.

The PCR employed 60 Vbeta primers together with 13 Jbeta primers. The repertoire was sequenced with immunoSEQ multiplex PCR; TCRdb's copy has only in-frame clones and lacks some. The sample consists of 76,000 or so clones, around four fifths of them appearing once. The source is a woman between 40 and 50 years old in good health and CMV-seropositive. The chain carries TRBV28 and TRBJ2-6, with D hard to call. Sequencing used PBMCs. DNA of the CDR3: TGTGCCAGCACCCAACGCGACTCTGGGGCCAACGTCCTGACTTTC. This sequence encodes CASTQRDSGANVLTF.